The 21 T cell receptor beta chains below all came from one sample that was sequenced in a study of T-cell memory formation after mild COVID-19. TCRdb re-derived calls from the 5' RACE reads in MiXCR, one entry per CDR3 protein. The sample consists of a few hundred thousand distinct CDR3 sequences, 24% of them appearing once. Sequencing input: PBMCs or a T cell subset sorted from them (not recorded which). Receptors were obtained from an adult woman who had mild COVID-19 (a few samples of this study predate the infection). Cell type and time point are not known.

The gene calls are TRBV24-1 and TRBJ2-7, with D unclear. Germline CDR1 KGHDR, CDR2 SFDVKD. V was pared by 6 bases and J by 6 bases, with 8 bases between. The CDR3 totals 11 residues. The CDR3 loop is CATSFGSEQYF. The DNA of the CDR3 is TGTGCCACCAGTTTCGGGTCCGAGCAGTACTTC.

The J gene is TRBJ2-7, the V gene TRBV7-2, with D perhaps matching TRBD2 (6 bases). Germline V gene lookup returns CDR1 SGHTA and CDR2 FQGNSA. Trimming shortened V by 5 bases and J by 3 bases, and 17 bases separated the two germline ends. CDR3 length equals 15 residues. CDR3 sequence (DNA): TGTGCCAGCAGCCCCTTTGGGGACTCAAACTACGAGCAGTACTTC. Translated: CASSPFGDSNYEQYF.

V is TRBV2 and J is TRBJ1-1; tentative D call: TRBD1 (5 bases). The germline V gene encodes CDR1 SNHLY and CDR2 FYNNEI. This CDR3 is built from 16 residues. V was cut by 5 bases and J by 0 bases, with 16 bases left in between. CDR3 nucleotide sequence: TGTGCCAGCAGTTACGACGCGGCGGGGGTGAACACTGAAGCTTTCTTT. Its translation: CASSYDAAGVNTEAFF.

This clonotype was counted a few times. The chain links TRBV6-2 or TRBV6-3 to TRBJ2-1; the match to TRBD2 covers 12 bases. CDR1 MNHEY and CDR2 SVGEGT come from the germline V gene. The CDR3 consists of 15 residues. The V and J ends lost 6 bases and 9 bases, in that order; junction bases with no gene match: 9. CDR3 loop: CASSLTSGSMGEQFF. The DNA for the CDR3 is TGTGCCAGCAGCTTGACTAGCGGGAGTATGGGTGAGCAGTTCTTC.

V gene TRBV20-1 combines with J gene TRBJ1-1; 8 bases align to TRBD1. After removal of 6 bases from V and 1 base from J, the junction contained 4 bases not matched to a gene. Looked up from germline, CDR1 is DFQATT and CDR2 is SNEGSKA (reference sequence). This CDR3 region has 13 residues. The CDR3 nucleotides are TGCAGTGCGCTGGGACAGGCGAACACTGAAGCTTTCTTT. Residues: CSALGQANTEAFF.

The J gene is TRBJ2-1, the V gene TRBV20-1; 8 positions match TRBD2. Germline loops: CDR1 DFQATT, CDR2 SNEGSKA (reference sequence). The CDR3 runs 15 residues. V was clipped by 3 bases and J by 2 bases; unmatched bases: 6. The DNA of the CDR3 is TGCAGTGCTAGTCGGTCGGGAGGGCCCTACAATGAGCAGTTCTTC. Protein product: CSASRSGGPYNEQFF.

By its share, this clonotype is medium-sized. V usage is TRBV7-9 and J usage is TRBJ2-3; 9 nucleotides agree with TRBD2. V was clipped by 3 bases and J by 3 bases; unmatched bases: 10. The germline gives CDR1 SEHNR, CDR2 FQNEAQ (reference sequence). The CDR3 runs to 17 residues. As DNA, the CDR3 is TGTGCCAGCAGCTTGGGGAGTAGCGGGAGTAGGACAGATACGCAGTATTTT. Encoded protein: CASSLGSSGSRTDTQYF.

This clonotype was seen a few times. The rearrangement uses TRBV12-3 or TRBV12-4 and TRBJ2-1; 7 nucleotides line up with TRBD2. This CDR3 has 14 residues. V lost 1 base to trimming and J lost 15 bases; unmatched junction nucleotides: 12. The CDR3 loop reads CASSLEGAREWGFF. CDR3 bases: TGTGCCAGCAGTTTAGAGGGAGCGCGGGAGTGGGGGTTCTTC.

The CDR3 coding sequence is TGTGCCAGCAGTCGCGGCCGGGGGCGAGGCGGCTACACCTTC. This codes for CASSRGRGRGGYTF. The V call is TRBV27, the J call TRBJ1-2, with D possibly being TRBD1 (6 bases). CDR1 MNHEY and CDR2 SMNVEV come from the germline V gene (reference sequence). Deletions cut 5 bases from V and 8 bases from J, with 18 bases between. This CDR3 contains 14 residues.

The CDR3 coding sequence is TGCAGCGTTGAAAGCGCTTACTACGAGCAGTACTTC. Translation: CSVESAYYEQYF. The chain couples TRBV29-1 to TRBJ2-7; D is undetermined. The V and J ends lost 2 bases and 3 bases respectively, with 8 bases between them. This CDR3 spans 12 amino acids. Germline CDR1 reads SQVTM; CDR2 reads ANQGSEA.

This clonotype has more than one count but fewer than ten. J is TRBJ2-1 and V is TRBV3-1; either TRBD1 or TRBD2 may fit D (5 bases each). The CDR3 length is 12 residues. Trimming cost V 3 bases and J 15 bases, with 15 bases left between them. In germline, CDR1 is LGHDT, CDR2 YNNKEL (reference sequence). CDR3 in amino acids: CASSQGGGFTFF. CDR3 bases: TGTGCCAGCAGCCAGGGTGGGGGATTTACGTTCTTC.

This clonotype was counted between two and nine times. One junction end does not reproduce the germline sequence, and a read error may be involved. The genes are TRBV20-1 and TRBJ1-5; perhaps TRBD1 as D (5 bases). CDR3 length: 14 residues. CDR1 DFQATT and CDR2 SNEGSKA come from the germline V gene (reference sequence). The CDR3 here is CSARDGGGNQPQHF. The CDR3 DNA reads TGCAGTGCAAGAGACGGGGGTGGCAATCAGCCCCAGCATTTT.

The table lists this clonotype with a few counts. This chain uses TRBV6-5 with TRBJ2-3, with 7 bases that match TRBD2. This CDR3 comprises 16 residues. Germline-derived CDR1 and CDR2 are MNHEY and SVGAGI. J was trimmed by 1 base and V by 7 bases; bases with no gene match: 11. The CDR3 bases are TGTGCCAGCACCAACCTGGGGGGGGGACGCACAGATACGCAGTATTTT. Its translation: CASTNLGGGRTDTQYF.

The chain links TRBV5-4 to TRBJ2-5; 15 bases agree with TRBD2. J gave up 4 bases and V 4 bases, and 5 bases lay outside the gene matches. Germline CDR1 is SGHNT and CDR2 is YYREEE (reference sequence). The CDR3 has 16 residues. DNA of the CDR3: TGTGCCAGCAGCCAAGGACTAGCGGGAGGGCCAGAGACCCAGTACTTC. Its protein is CASSQGLAGGPETQYF. Full variable domain (remainder filled in from reference TRBV5-4 and TRBJ2-5): ETGVTQSPTHLIKTRGQQVTLRCSSQSGHNTVSWYQQALGQGPQFIFQYYREEENGRGNFPPRFSGLQFPNYSSELNVNALELDDSALYLCASSQGLAGGPETQYFGPGTRLLVL.

The V gene is TRBV30, the J gene TRBJ1-5, with unresolved D. The CDR3 totals 13 residues. V was pared by 1 base and J by 4 bases, with 8 bases between. The germline V gene encodes CDR1 GTSNPN and CDR2 SVGIG (reference sequence). The CDR3 region is CAWSESVNQPQHF. The CDR3, as DNA: TGTGCCTGGAGTGAATCTGTAAATCAGCCCCAGCATTTT.

This clonotype was found a few times. The chain couples TRBV7-8 to TRBJ2-5; D is perhaps TRBD1 (5 bases). The V end was cut by 1 base, the J end by 0 bases, with 9 bases between. The CDR3 runs to 15 residues. Looked up from germline, CDR1 is SGHVS and CDR2 is FQNEAQ. For the CDR3, the DNA is TGTGCCAGCAGCTTAGGCCCCAGGGACCAAGAGACCCAGTACTTC. Protein sequence: CASSLGPRDQETQYF.

The sample holds a few counts of this clonotype. CDR3 coding DNA: TGTGCCAGCAGCGACGGTTACCCTCTTCATGAGCAGTTCTTC. Protein: CASSDGYPLHEQFF. The chain couples TRBV7-6 to TRBJ2-1; D is uncertain. Germline assignment: CDR1 SGHVS and CDR2 FNYEAQ. Between the trimmed V and J ends, which lost 5 bases and 8 bases, there was a span of 16 bases. This CDR3 comprises 14 residues.

The chain uses TRBV7-2 and TRBJ1-6; D is unresolved. The CDR3 contains 19 residues. Trimming removed 4 bases at V and 3 bases at J, with 22 bases between. CDR1 SGHTA and CDR2 FQGNSA come from the germline V gene. CDR3 sequence reads: CASSSSGGFRRDYNSPLHF. CDR3 in DNA: TGTGCCAGCAGCTCCTCTGGAGGGTTCCGAAGGGACTATAATTCACCCCTCCACTTT.

CDR3: CASEPLAGGGNEQFF. The CDR3 nucleotides read TGTGCCAGCGAACCGCTAGCGGGAGGTGGAAATGAGCAGTTCTTC. V is TRBV12-3 or TRBV12-4 and J is TRBJ2-1, with 11 nucleotides matching TRBD2. The CDR3 runs to 15 residues. J was trimmed by 7 bases and V by 8 bases; bases with no gene match: 10.

The chain has TRBV12-3 or TRBV12-4 and TRBJ1-2, with 7 nucleotides matching TRBD1. V gave up 5 bases and J gave up 3 bases; unmatched junction bases: 6. CDR3 size: 14 residues. CDR3 residues: CASSRTGVDYGYTF. The CDR3 region has the DNA TGTGCCAGCAGTCGCACAGGGGTGGACTATGGCTACACCTTC.

This clonotype was counted at least ten times. The chain uses TRBV9 and TRBJ2-1; 10 bases line up with TRBD2. The germline V gene has CDR1 SGDLS and CDR2 YYNGEE. The CDR3 sequence is 17 residues long. Losses at the gene ends were 4 bases for V and 8 bases for J; bases not matched to a gene: 15. The CDR3, as DNA: TGTGCCAGCAGCACCGATCCTGGGCTAGCGGGAGCCGATGAGCAGTTCTTC. Protein: CASSTDPGLAGADEQFF.